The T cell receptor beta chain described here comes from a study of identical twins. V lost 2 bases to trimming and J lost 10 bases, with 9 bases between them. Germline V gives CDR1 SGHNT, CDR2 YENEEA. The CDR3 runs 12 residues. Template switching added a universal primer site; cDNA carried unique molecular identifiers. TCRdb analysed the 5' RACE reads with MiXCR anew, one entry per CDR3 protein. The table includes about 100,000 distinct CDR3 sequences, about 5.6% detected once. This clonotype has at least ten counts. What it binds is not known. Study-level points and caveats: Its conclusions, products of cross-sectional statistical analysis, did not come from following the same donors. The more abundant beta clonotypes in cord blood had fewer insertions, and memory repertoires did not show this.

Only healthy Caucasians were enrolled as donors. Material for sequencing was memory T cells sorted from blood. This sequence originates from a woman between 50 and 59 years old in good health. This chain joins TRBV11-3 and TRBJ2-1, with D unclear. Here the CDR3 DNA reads TGTGCCAGCAGCTTAAATTTGAGGGAGCAGTTCTTC. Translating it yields CASSLNLREQFF.